Reported below is one T cell receptor beta chain. Its binding antigen is unknown. No much larger clonotype is one base removed from it; base qualities were not supplied. These data are taken from a study of T cell responses to AZD1222 COVID-19 vaccine (dated by TCRdb to the early 2020s). At the level of the whole study: AZD1222 recipients with second doses at about 4 weeks or about 12 weeks were pooled, because spike-specific TCR depth and breadth did not differ between schedules. A total of around 240 trial participants underwent TCR sequencing, of whom approximately 210 received two doses of AZD1222 and some 26 received two doses of the MenACWY control vaccine. Enrollment into the trials was organized by age into subgroups of 18-55, 56-69 and 70-plus years, and those subgroups contained roughly 150, 30 and 60 TCR-sequenced participants, respectively.

What the time point label conveys for this sample: baseline before first vaccination. Vaccinee samples were obtained from the UK trials COV001 and COV002, which included a single-blind randomized controlled phase 2/3 trial of AZD1222 (ChAdOx1 nCoV-19) in healthy adults. For TCRbeta chain sequencing, PBMC samples from trial participants were taken at day 0 and at day 28 after the second dose. The CDR3 regions of human TCRbeta chains were analyzed by immunosequencing. The authors processed their data as follows. Repertoire TCRs were checked for matches against a reference library of SARS-CoV-2-specific TCRs that had been generated using the MIRA antigen-specificity platform. Breadth was defined as the fraction of unique TCRs that were SARS-CoV-2-associated, and depth was defined as the fraction of total T cells that were SARS-CoV-2-associated. Using the MIRA data, each spike-specific TCR was assigned both to the spike region to which the TCR was reactive and to a CD4 or CD8 class. Log10-transformed breadth and depth values were compared by one-way ANOVA with Sidak's multiple comparisons tests. TCRdb obtained this table from immuneACCESS and retained in-frame rearrangements with V and J assigned. These tables miss some clones; where compared with another copy, unresolved V genes account for less than half of the shortfall, and the remainder is unexplained. The DNA was the basis for D and trimming; V, J and clone size are from that table. The sample table lists about 78,000 clones, around 90% of them with a count of one. The top ten clonotypes cover roughly 23% of the sample.

General study outcomes and caveats: Because no day 14 peak-response samples were available, repertoires were characterized only after the peak T cell response. Spike-specific TCR breadth and depth rose significantly after two AZD1222 doses compared with day 0 and with MenACWY recipients. In the small 56-69-year group, the increase in depth fell short of significance, most likely because of low power. Participants were mostly white British, with more females than males. The authors suggested clonal diversity may have been underestimated. Vaccine-associated CD4 TCRs spanned the whole spike protein, with dominant responses in regions 160-218 and 743-854. Conclusions about previously exposed vaccinees are limited, since just a handful of AZD1222 recipients were seropositive for SARS-CoV-2 at baseline. Reportedly, almost half of the unique spike-specific TCRs recognized epitopes lying outside the regions that are mutated in the B.1.351 and B.1.1.7 variants.

The sample consisted of peripheral blood, taken on day 0 of AZD1222 vaccination. This clonotype was sampled from an adult in good health.

The CDR3 in this case is CSGVTGDTEAFF. The nucleotides read TGCAGCGGGGTTACAGGGGACACTGAAGCTTTCTTT. The chain was built from TRBV29-1 and TRBJ1-1; 7 of the junction bases match TRBD1. Looking up the germline V gene yields CDR1 SQVTM and CDR2 ANQGSEA. The germline V and J ends show losses of 7 bases and 3 bases respectively, and no gene match explains 5 bases of the junction. The CDR3 numbers 12 residues from cysteine through phenylalanine. The read is trimmed to its CDR3 DNA, 36 bases read in frame from base 1.